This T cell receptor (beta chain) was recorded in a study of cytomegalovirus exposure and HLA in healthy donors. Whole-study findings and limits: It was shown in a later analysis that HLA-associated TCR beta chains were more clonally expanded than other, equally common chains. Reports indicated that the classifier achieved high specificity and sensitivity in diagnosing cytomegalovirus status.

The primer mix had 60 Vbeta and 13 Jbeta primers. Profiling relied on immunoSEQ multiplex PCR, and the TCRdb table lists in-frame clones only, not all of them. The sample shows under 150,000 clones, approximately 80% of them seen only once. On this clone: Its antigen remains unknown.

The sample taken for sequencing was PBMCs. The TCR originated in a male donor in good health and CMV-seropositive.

CDR3 in amino acids: CASSLVTGQLAKNIQYF. CDR3 DNA: TGTGCCAGCAGCTTGGTAACGGGACAACTAGCCAAAAACATTCAGTACTTC. This chain links TRBV5-4 with TRBJ2-4, with D perhaps matching TRBD1 (6 bases). Deletions cut 0 bases from V and 0 bases from J, with 13 bases between. The germline gives CDR1 SGHNT, CDR2 YYREEE (reference sequence). The CDR3 covers 17 residues.